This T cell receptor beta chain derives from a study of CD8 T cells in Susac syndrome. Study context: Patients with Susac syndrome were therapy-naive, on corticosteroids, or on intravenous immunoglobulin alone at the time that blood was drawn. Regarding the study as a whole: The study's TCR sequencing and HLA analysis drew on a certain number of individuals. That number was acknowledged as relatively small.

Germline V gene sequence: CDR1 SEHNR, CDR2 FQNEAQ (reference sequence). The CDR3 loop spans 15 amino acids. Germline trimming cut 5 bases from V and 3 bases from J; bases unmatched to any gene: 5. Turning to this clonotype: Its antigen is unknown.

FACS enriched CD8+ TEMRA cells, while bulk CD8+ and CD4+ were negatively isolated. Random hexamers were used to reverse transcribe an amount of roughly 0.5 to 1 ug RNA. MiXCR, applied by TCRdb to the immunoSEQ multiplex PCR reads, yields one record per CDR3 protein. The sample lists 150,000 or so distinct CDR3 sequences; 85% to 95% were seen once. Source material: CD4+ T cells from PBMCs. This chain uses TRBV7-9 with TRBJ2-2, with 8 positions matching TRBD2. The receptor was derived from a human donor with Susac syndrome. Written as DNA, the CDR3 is TGTGCCAGCAGCCCGGGACTAGGGGACACCGGGGAGCTGTTTTTT. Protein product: CASSPGLGDTGELFF. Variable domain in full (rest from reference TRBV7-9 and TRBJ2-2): DTGVSQNPRHKITKRGQNVTFRCDPISEHNRLYWYRQTLGQGPEFLTYFQNEAQLEKSRLLSDRFSAERPKGSFSTLEIQRTEQGDSAMYLCASSPGLGDTGELFFGEGSRLTVL.